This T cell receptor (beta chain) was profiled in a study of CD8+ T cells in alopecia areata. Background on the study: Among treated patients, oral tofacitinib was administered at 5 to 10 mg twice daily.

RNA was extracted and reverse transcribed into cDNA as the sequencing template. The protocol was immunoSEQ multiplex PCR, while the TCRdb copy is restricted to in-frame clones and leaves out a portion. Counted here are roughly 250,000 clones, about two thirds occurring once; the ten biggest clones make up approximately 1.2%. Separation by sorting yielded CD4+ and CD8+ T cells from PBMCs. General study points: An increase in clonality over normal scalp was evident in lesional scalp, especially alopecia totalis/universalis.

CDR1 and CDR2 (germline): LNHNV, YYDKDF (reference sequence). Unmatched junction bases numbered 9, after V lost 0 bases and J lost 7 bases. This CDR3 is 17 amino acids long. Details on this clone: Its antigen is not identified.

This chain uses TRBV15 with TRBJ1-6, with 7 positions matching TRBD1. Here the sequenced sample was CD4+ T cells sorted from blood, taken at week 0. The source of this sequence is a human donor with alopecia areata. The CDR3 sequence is CATSRDLRRDSNSPLHF. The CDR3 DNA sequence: TGTGCCACCAGCAGAGATCTGCGTCGGGACAGCAATTCACCCCTCCACTTT.